This T cell receptor beta chain was documented in a study of T cell responses to AZD1222 COVID-19 vaccine. Study-wide points: Donors, mostly white British, included more females; clonal diversity was possibly underestimated. The reported proportion of spike-specific TCRs targeting unmutated variant regions was nearly half. Increases in Spike-specific TCR breadth and depth were seen after two AZD1222 doses. Among AZD1222 vaccinees, only 5 to 7 were seropositive at baseline.

Note on this clone: Its antigen is as yet unknown.

Only in-frame clones appear in the TCRdb table, and some are missing; sequencing was by immunoSEQ multiplex PCR. The sample has approximately 260,000 clones, more than 85% seen once. The CDR3 sequence is 12 residues long. Germline-derived CDR1 and CDR2 are LGHDT and YNNKEL (reference sequence). The V gene lost 2 bases and the J gene lost 7 bases, with 8 bases spanning the gap. The receptor comes from an adult in good health. The chain carries TRBV3-1 (or the pseudogene TRBV3-2) and TRBJ1-1; no firm D call. The sequenced sample was peripheral blood, obtained on day 0 of AZD1222 vaccination. CDR3 loop: CASSQPPFEAFF. The CDR3 DNA is TGTGCCAGCAGCCAACCCCCCTTTGAAGCTTTCTTT.